This entry features one T cell receptor beta chain sequence. Its antigen is undetermined. Aged roughly 6 to 90, donors were systemically healthy Caucasians from Russia. The authors ran a second PCR of roughly 6 to 12 cycles using a sample-barcoded 5' primer and a J-beta primer mix. TCRdb itself ran the 5' RACE reads through MiXCR, one entry per CDR3 protein. The sample consists of about 730,000 distinct CDR3 sequences, roughly 44% of them appearing once. This entry belongs to a study of blood T cells in healthy people across ages. Overall study results and limits: In the absence of known donor CMV status, changes in expanded clonotypes were possibly confounded. TCR beta diversity was tightly associated with the proportion of naive T cells. Donors of long life had a larger count of naive CD4+ cells and greater diversity than aged donors.

Germline V CDR1 and CDR2: SQVTM, ANQGSEA. This CDR3 has 12 amino acids. Trimming took 2 bases from V and 7 from J, leaving 11 bases between them. The sequence was collected from a woman in her sixties or seventies in good health. The chain couples TRBV29-1 to TRBJ1-2; tentatively, D is TRBD1 (5 bases). The sequenced material came from blood. DNA for the CDR3: TGCAGCGTTGAACAGGGTATCTTTGGCTACACCTTC. Translating it yields CSVEQGIFGYTF.